This TCR beta chain stems from a study of CD8+CD57+ T cells in acquired aplastic anemia. The wider study: Sorted CD4+ and CD8+ cells yielded roughly 3.5 ug of DNA on average. Healthy CD8+ samples averaged approximately 11 million reads. Whole-study findings and limits: Patients and controls had in common 25 to 30 CD8+ CDR3 sequences.

This CDR3 region has 13 residues. Per the germline V gene, CDR1 is LNHNV and CDR2 is YYDKDF (reference sequence). V lost 3 bases to trimming and J lost 9 bases; unmatched junction nucleotides: 4. Only a few counts were recorded for this clonotype. Its specificity is not known. The use of genomic DNA as template underpinned the TCR beta VDJ and CDR3 profiling. TCRdb redid the calling of the reads with MiXCR, one entry per CDR3 protein. The table shows roughly 130,000 distinct CDR3 sequences, with 48% occurring only once. The rearrangement uses TRBV15 and TRBJ1-5, with 8 bases fitting TRBD1. What was sequenced was sorted CD4+, CD8+, or CD8+CD57+ T cells (not recorded which) from PBMCs. The sequence was collected from a human donor in good health, serving as a control. The DNA for the CDR3 is TGTGCCACCAGCAGCACAGGGGGGAGGCCCCAGCATTTT. As protein: CATSSTGGRPQHF.